This passage covers 5 T cell receptor beta chains from one sample sequenced in a study of blood T cell repertoires in COVID-19. Assay used: immunoSEQ multiplex PCR; TCRdb lists only in-frame clones, some missing. The sample consists of about 220,000 clones, 75% to 90% of them appearing once. Material for sequencing was peripheral blood. The receptors originated from a woman aged 65 to 85 with COVID-19, enrolled during active disease.

The CDR3: CASSYGTTRGTEAFF. The CDR3 DNA reads TGTGCCAGCAGTTACGGGACGACCAGGGGCACTGAAGCTTTCTTT. This chain uses TRBV6-5 with TRBJ1-1; D is perhaps TRBD1 (6 bases). The CDR3 has 15 amino acids. The germline V gene encodes CDR1 MNHEY and CDR2 SVGAGI. The V and J ends lost 2 bases and 4 bases respectively, with 14 bases between them.

V is TRBV6-5 and J is TRBJ2-7; the match to TRBD1 covers 7 bases. Trimming removed 2 bases from V and 0 bases from J; junction bases left unmatched: 4. Germline-derived CDR1 and CDR2 are MNHEY and SVGAGI. The CDR3 contains 15 residues. The CDR3 DNA sequence: TGTGCCAGCAGTTACGGGGACAGAAGCTCCTACGAGCAGTACTTC. Translating it yields CASSYGDRSSYEQYF.

This sequence joins TRBV6-2 or TRBV6-3 and TRBJ2-7, with unresolved D. The V and J ends lost 5 bases and 0 bases respectively, with 17 bases between them. There are 16 residues in the CDR3. Per germline, CDR1 MNHEY and CDR2 SVGEGT. The CDR3 region has the DNA TGTGCCAGCAGTATCGCGAGCAGTTACAGCTCCTACGAGCAGTACTTC. It codes for CASSIASSYSSYEQYF.

This clone was observed once. The chain uses TRBV27 and TRBJ1-5; D gene ambiguous. The ends were cut back, 3 bases at V and 0 bases at J, with 6 bases in the middle. Germline values: CDR1 MNHEY, CDR2 SMNVEV (reference sequence). The CDR3 sequence is 14 residues long. The CDR3 DNA sequence: TGTGCCAGCAGTTTCGGCGGTAGCAATCAGCCCCAGCATTTT. Amino acid sequence: CASSFGGSNQPQHF.

The rearrangement joins TRBV7-2 to TRBJ2-7; 7 bases fit TRBD2. The V gene end was trimmed by 3 bases and the J gene end by 2 bases; junction bases not matched to a gene: 4. Germline CDR1 reads SGHTA; CDR2 reads FQGNSA. The CDR3 covers 14 residues. In DNA, the CDR3 is TGTGCCAGCAGCTTTGGACTAGTTACCTACGAGCAGTACTTC. Translating it yields CASSFGLVTYEQYF.